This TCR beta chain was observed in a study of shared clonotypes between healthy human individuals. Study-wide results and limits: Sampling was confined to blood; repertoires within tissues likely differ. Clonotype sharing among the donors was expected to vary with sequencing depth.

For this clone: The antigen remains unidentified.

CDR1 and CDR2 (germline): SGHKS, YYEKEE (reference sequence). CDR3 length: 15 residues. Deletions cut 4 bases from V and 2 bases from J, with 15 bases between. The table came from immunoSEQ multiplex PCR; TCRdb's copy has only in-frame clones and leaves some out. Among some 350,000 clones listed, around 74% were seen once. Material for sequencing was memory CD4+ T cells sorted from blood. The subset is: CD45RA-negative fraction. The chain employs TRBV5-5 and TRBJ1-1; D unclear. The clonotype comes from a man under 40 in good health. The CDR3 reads CASSRGPPINTEAFF. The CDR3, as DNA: TGTGCCAGCAGCCGCGGGCCTCCCATTAACACTGAAGCTTTCTTT. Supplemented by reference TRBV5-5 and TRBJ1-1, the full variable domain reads DAGVTQSPTHLIKTRGQQVTLRCSPISGHKSVSWYQQVLGQGPQFIFQYYEKEERGRGNFPDRFSARQFPNYSSELNVNALLLGDSALYLCASSRGPPINTEAFFGQGTRLTVV.